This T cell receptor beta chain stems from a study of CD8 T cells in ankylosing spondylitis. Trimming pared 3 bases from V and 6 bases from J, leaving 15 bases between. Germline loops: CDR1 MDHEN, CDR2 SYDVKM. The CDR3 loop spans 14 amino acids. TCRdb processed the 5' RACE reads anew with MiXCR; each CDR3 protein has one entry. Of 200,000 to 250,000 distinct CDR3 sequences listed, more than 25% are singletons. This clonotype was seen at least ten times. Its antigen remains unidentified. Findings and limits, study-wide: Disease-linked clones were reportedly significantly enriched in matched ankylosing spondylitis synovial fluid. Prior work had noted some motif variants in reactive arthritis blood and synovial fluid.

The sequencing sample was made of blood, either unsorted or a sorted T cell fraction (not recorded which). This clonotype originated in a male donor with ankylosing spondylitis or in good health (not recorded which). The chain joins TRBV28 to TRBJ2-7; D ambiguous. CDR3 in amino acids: CASSFGKFPSEQYF. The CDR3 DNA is TGTGCCAGCAGTTTTGGCAAATTCCCCTCCGAGCAGTACTTC.